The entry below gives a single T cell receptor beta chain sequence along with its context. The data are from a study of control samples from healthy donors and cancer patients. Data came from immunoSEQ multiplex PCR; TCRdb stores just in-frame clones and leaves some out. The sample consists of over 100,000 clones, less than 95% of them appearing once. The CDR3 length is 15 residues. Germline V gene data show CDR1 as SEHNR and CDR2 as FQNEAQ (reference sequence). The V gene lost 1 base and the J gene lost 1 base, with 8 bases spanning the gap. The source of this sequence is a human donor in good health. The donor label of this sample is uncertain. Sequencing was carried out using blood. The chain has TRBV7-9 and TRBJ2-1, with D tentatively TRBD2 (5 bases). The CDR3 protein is CASSLGGMSYNEQFF. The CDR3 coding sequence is TGTGCCAGCAGCTTAGGAGGGATGTCCTACAATGAGCAGTTCTTC.